This T cell receptor beta chain is from a study of regulatory T cells in long-lasting Graves disease. The TCR beta library used iRepertoire HTBI primers with Arm-PCR amplification of CDR3. MiXCR, run by TCRdb on the multiplex PCR reads, gives a single entry per CDR3 protein. The sample contains about 330,000 distinct CDR3 sequences, about 16% of which appear only once. Germline V gives CDR1 SGHNT, CDR2 YENEEA. The V end was cut by 4 bases, the J end by 5 bases, with 12 bases between. This CDR3 has 13 amino acids. General observations from the study: Accuracy was possibly reduced by small sample size.

This clonotype was seen ten or more times. Antigen unknown. Time point reported: newly diagnosed GD, antithyroid drugs for less than 3 months. Scientists built the TCR library using RNA that was extracted from PBMCs. These sequences were also reported in another study, on T cells in Graves' hyperthyroidism and ophthalmopathy.

Sample: peripheral blood mononuclear cells (PBMCs), taken at new diagnosis, from a patient treated with antithyroid drugs. The chain couples TRBV11-3 to TRBJ2-7; D could derive from TRBD1 or TRBD2 (5 bases each). The receptor was derived from a young woman with Graves disease. As DNA, the CDR3 is TGTGCCAGCAGCTGGGGGAACGGCGACGAGCAGTACTTC. This gives the protein CASSWGNGDEQYF.